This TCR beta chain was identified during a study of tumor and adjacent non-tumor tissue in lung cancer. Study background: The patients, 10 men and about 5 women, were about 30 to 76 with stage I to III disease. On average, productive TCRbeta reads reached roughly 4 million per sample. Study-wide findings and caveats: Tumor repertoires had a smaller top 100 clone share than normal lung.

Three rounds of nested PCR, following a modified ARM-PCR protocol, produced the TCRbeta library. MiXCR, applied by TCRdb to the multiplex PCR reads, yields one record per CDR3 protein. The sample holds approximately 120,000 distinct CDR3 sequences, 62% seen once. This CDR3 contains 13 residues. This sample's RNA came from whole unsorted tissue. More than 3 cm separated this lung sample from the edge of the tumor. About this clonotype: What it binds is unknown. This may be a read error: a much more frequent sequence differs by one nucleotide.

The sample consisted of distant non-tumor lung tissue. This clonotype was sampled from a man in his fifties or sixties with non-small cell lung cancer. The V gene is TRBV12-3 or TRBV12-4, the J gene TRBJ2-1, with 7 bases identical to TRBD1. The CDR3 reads CANSRRQGGEQFF. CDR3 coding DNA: TGTGCCAACAGTAGACGACAGGGTGGTGAGCAGTTCTTC.